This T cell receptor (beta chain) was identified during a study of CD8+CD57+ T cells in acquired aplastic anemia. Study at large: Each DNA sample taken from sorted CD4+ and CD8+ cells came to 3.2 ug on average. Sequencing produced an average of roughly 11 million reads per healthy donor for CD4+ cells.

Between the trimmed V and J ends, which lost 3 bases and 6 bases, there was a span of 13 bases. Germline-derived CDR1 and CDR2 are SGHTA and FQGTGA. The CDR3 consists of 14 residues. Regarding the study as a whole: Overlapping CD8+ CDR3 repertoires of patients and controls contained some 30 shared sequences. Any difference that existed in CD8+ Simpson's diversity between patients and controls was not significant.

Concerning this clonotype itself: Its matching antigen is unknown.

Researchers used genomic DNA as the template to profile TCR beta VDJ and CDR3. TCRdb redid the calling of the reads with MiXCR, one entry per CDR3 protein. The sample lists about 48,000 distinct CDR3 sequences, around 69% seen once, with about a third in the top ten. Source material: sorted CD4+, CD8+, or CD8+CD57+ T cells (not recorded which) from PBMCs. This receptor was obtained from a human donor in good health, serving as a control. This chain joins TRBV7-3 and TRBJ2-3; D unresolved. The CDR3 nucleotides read TGTGCCAGCAGCTTGGCCATAGGGCGGGATACGCAGTATTTT. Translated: CASSLAIGRDTQYF.